These 3 T cell receptor beta chains were all obtained from the same sample, sequenced in a study of T cell changes during pregnancy in multiple sclerosis. Repertoires were generated with immunoSEQ multiplex PCR, while TCRdb's copy carries only in-frame clones and drops some. The data contain around 49,000 clones, about 95% of them singletons. Sequencing used CD8+ T cells from peripheral blood mononuclear cells, obtained in the first trimester of pregnancy. These receptors all stem from a female donor with multiple sclerosis, enrolled in a pregnancy study.

The J gene is TRBJ2-2, the V gene TRBV27, with TRBD1 matching over 7 bases. The CDR3 is 18 amino acids. Germline V gene lookup returns CDR1 MNHEY and CDR2 SMNVEV (reference sequence). The V gene end was trimmed by 3 bases and the J gene end by 1 base; junction bases not matched to a gene: 11. CDR3 sequence reads: CASSFLPWGQLNTGELFF. The CDR3, as DNA: TGTGCCAGCAGTTTCCTACCCTGGGGACAGTTGAACACCGGGGAGCTGTTTTTT.

This rearrangement joins TRBV4-1 to TRBJ2-7, with a weak D call TRBD1 (5 bases). CDR3 length equals 15 residues. Per the germline V gene, CDR1 is MGHRA and CDR2 is YSYEKL. The V end was cut by 4 bases, the J end by 4 bases, with 17 bases between. The CDR3 nucleotides read TGCGCCAGCAGCCGAAGCCAGCAGGGATCTTACGAGCAGTACTTC. Its protein is CASSRSQQGSYEQYF.

This rearrangement joins TRBV7-2 to TRBJ1-1; D gene uncertain. The CDR3 totals 17 residues. Trimming removed 5 bases from V and 0 bases from J, with 19 bases in between. The germline CDR1 and CDR2 sequences are SGHTA and FQGNSA. CDR3 protein: CASSLRGGPPLNTEAFF. CDR3 bases: TGTGCCAGCAGCCTTCGCGGAGGCCCGCCGTTGAACACTGAAGCTTTCTTT.